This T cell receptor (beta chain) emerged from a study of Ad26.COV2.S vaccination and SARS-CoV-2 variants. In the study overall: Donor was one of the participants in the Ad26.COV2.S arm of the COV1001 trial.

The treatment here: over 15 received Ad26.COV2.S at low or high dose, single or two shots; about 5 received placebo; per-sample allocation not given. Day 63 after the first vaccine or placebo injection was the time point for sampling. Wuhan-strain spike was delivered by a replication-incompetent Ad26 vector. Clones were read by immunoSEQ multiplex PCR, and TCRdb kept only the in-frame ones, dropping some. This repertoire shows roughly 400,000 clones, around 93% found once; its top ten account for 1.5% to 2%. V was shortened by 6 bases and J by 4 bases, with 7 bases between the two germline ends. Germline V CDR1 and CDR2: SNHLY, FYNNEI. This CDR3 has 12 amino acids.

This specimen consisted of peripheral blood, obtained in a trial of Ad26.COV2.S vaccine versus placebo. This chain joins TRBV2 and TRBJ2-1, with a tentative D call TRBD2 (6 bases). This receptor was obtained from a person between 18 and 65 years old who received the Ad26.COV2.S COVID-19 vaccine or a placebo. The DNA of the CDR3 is TGTGCCAGCAGACGGGGGTACAATGAGCAGTTCTTC. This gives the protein CASRRGYNEQFF.